One and the same sample provided the 27 T cell receptor beta chains below, sequenced in a study of post-analysis software for immune sequencing data. Broader study findings: In patients, about five TRBV segments were more frequent than in controls, with TRBV5-6, TRBV5-1 and TRBV20-1 among them.

Every TCR beta cDNA library bore unique molecular identifiers. TCRdb ran MiXCR on the PCR reads and lists one entry per CDR3 protein. The data hold fewer than 700,000 distinct CDR3 sequences, with roughly 46% observed a single time. Their antigen targets remain unknown. The sample taken for sequencing was blood. All receptors come from a girl under 18 with multiple sclerosis.

Only a few counts were recorded for this clonotype. The chain employs TRBV11-2 and TRBJ2-7; D is unclear. Deletions cut 0 bases from V and 5 bases from J, with 14 bases between. This CDR3 is 15 amino acids long. The V gene's germline CDR1 is SGHAT and CDR2 FQNNGV. The CDR3 protein is CASSLDPALANEQYF. The DNA for the CDR3 is TGTGCCAGCAGCTTAGATCCAGCGCTCGCGAACGAGCAGTACTTC.

This clonotype appeared a few times. The V and J genes are TRBV5-1 and TRBJ2-2; D is unresolved. V lost 4 bases, J lost 1 base, and 8 bases lay in between. CDR3 length: 14 residues. Germline values: CDR1 SGHRS, CDR2 YFSETQ. Here the CDR3 reads CASSLTENTGELFF. Here the CDR3 DNA reads TGCGCCAGCAGCCTAACAGAGAACACCGGGGAGCTGTTTTTT.

The CDR3 spells CASAIGTKNIQYF. CDR3 nucleotide sequence: TGTGCCAGCGCGATTGGTACCAAAAACATTCAGTACTTC. V is TRBV2 and J is TRBJ2-4; D unresolved. Deletions cut 8 bases from V and 2 bases from J, with 10 bases between. The CDR3 extends over 13 amino acids. Germline V gene sequence: CDR1 SNHLY, CDR2 FYNNEI. The whole variable domain, remainder taken from reference TRBV2 and TRBJ2-4, is EPEVTQTPSHQVTQMGQEVILRCVPISNHLYFYWYRQILGQKVEFLVSFYNNEISEKSEIFDDQFSVERPDGSNFTLKIRSTKLEDSAMYFCASAIGTKNIQYFGAGTRLSVL.

V usage is TRBV20-1 and J usage is TRBJ2-5; possible D gene TRBD1, 5 bases. Trimming removed 5 bases from V and 11 bases from J, with 15 bases in between. The germline V gene has CDR1 DFQATT and CDR2 SNEGSKA (reference sequence). The CDR3 length is 11 residues. CDR3 loop: CSAHQGLEQYF. For the CDR3, the DNA is TGCAGTGCTCATCAGGGTTTAGAGCAGTACTTC.

This clonotype was observed at least ten times. The genes are TRBV7-6 and TRBJ2-6; D gene ambiguous. This CDR3 contains 17 residues. Germline V CDR1 and CDR2: SGHVS, FNYEAQ. V was clipped by 0 bases and J by 4 bases, with 13 bases between them. The CDR3 coding sequence is TGTGCCAGCAGCTTAGCTTTCGGTTCGATCGGGGCCAACGTCCTGACTTTC. Translating it yields CASSLAFGSIGANVLTF.

This clonotype has a single count. V and J are TRBV10-2 and TRBJ1-1; D not resolved. Germline CDR1 reads WSHSY; CDR2 reads SAAADI. CDR3 length: 17 amino acids. V was pared by 0 bases and J by 0 bases, with 14 bases between. CDR3 sequence: CASSESARRIMNTEAFF. The CDR3, as DNA: TGCGCCAGCAGTGAGTCGGCACGCCGTATTATGAACACTGAAGCTTTCTTT.

The chain joins TRBV7-9 to TRBJ1-6; the match to TRBD1 covers 9 bases. This CDR3 spans 15 amino acids. V shed 5 bases, J shed 10 bases, and the junction held 9 bases outside the gene matches. From germline, CDR1 is SEHNR and CDR2 FQNEAQ (reference sequence). Here the CDR3 reads CASSPRDRERSPLHF. CDR3 in DNA: TGTGCCAGCAGCCCACGGGACAGGGAGAGGTCACCCCTCCACTTT. The full variable domain, completed using reference TRBV7-9 and TRBJ1-6, is DTGVSQNPRHKITKRGQNVTFRCDPISEHNRLYWYRQTLGQGPEFLTYFQNEAQLEKSRLLSDRFSAERPKGSFSTLEIQRTEQGDSAMYLCASSPRDRERSPLHFGNGTRLTVT.

The chain has TRBV7-3 and TRBJ1-2; TRBD1 matches 11 bases. Germline V CDR1 and CDR2: SGHTA, FQGTGA. With 0 bases clipped from V and 0 bases from J, the junction kept 3 bases outside the gene matches. CDR3 length equals 17 residues. This chain's CDR3 is CASSLTGTGGPNYGYTF. The CDR3 region has the DNA TGTGCCAGCAGCTTAACCGGGACAGGGGGTCCTAACTATGGCTACACCTTC. Supplemented by reference TRBV7-3 and TRBJ1-2, the full variable domain reads GAGVSQTPSNKVTEKGKYVELRCDPISGHTALYWYRQSLGQGPEFLIYFQGTGAADDSGLPNDRFFAVRPEGSVSTLKIQRTERGDSAVYLCASSLTGTGGPNYGYTFGSGTRLTVV.

The sample holds a few counts of this clonotype. The rearrangement uses TRBV12-3 or TRBV12-4 and TRBJ2-3; 16 bases agree with TRBD2. Trimming removed 5 bases from V and 2 bases from J; junction bases left unmatched: 7. There are 18 residues in the CDR3. CDR3 loop: CASSPGLAGGLFTDTQYF. The CDR3 DNA follows: TGTGCCAGCAGTCCGGGACTAGCGGGGGGGTTATTCACAGATACGCAGTATTTT.

The chain carries TRBV20-1 and TRBJ2-1; TRBD2 matches at 12 bases. The CDR3 has 16 residues. The V and J ends lost 3 bases and 8 bases, in that order; junction bases with no gene match: 11. Germline CDR1 and CDR2: DFQATT and SNEGSKA (reference sequence). The CDR3 DNA sequence: TGCAGTGCTAGTGAGTCTAGCGGGGGGGCCGGAGATGAGCAGTTCTTC. Translation gives CSASESSGGAGDEQFF.

The gene calls are TRBV6-5 and TRBJ2-3; no firm D call. The length of the CDR3 is 13 residues. Trimming shortened V by 5 bases and J by 4 bases, and 10 bases separated the two germline ends. Germline CDR1 MNHEY, CDR2 SVGAGI. CDR3 nucleotides: TGTGCCAGCAGTGACTTAGGGTCAGATACGCAGTATTTT. Translating it yields CASSDLGSDTQYF.

There are a few counts of this clonotype. V usage is TRBV2 and J usage is TRBJ2-7; D call uncertain. CDR1 is SNHLY and CDR2 is FYNNEI in the germline V gene. V was clipped by 3 bases and J by 2 bases, with 11 bases between them. The CDR3 spans 14 residues. The CDR3 loop is CASSDASSTYEQYF. The CDR3 bases are TGTGCCAGCAGTGATGCTTCTTCCACCTACGAGCAGTACTTC.

This clonotype is a singleton in its sample. The chain recombines TRBV7-9 with TRBJ2-3; 10 bases line up with TRBD1. The J segment lost 3 bases and the V segment lost 3 bases, leaving 3 bases of the junction unmatched. Germline-derived CDR1 and CDR2 are SEHNR and FQNEAQ (reference sequence). The CDR3 sequence is 15 residues long. CDR3 in DNA: TGTGCCAGCAGCTTCGGGACAGGGGCGACAGATACGCAGTATTTT. This gives the protein CASSFGTGATDTQYF.

V gene TRBV27 combines with J gene TRBJ2-7; D remains unclear. CDR3 length: 12 amino acids. V dropped 6 bases and J dropped 7 bases, with 13 bases sitting between them. Germline V CDR1 and CDR2: MNHEY, SMNVEV (reference sequence). In DNA, the CDR3 is TGTGCCAGCAGCAACACCCCCCGGGAGCAGTACTTC. It codes for CASSNTPREQYF.

Of note for this clonotype: A read error may account for a junction end that differs from germline. V is TRBV12-3 or TRBV12-4 and J is TRBJ2-3; D possibly matches TRBD1 or TRBD2 (7 bases each). This CDR3 comprises 13 residues. The CDR3 region has the DNA TGTGCCAGCAGTTCAGGGGGGGCAGATGCGCAGTATTTT. Protein: CASSSGGADAQYF.

The chain carries TRBV7-3 and TRBJ2-1, with TRBD2 matching over 8 bases. Germline lookup yields CDR1 SGHTA and CDR2 FQGTGA. Trimming cost V 5 bases and J 2 bases; bases outside gene matches: 2. This CDR3 spans 14 amino acids. CDR3 sequence: CASSHGGAYNEQFF. The CDR3 bases are TGTGCCAGCAGCCACGGGGGGGCCTACAATGAGCAGTTCTTC.

The chain carries TRBV4-3 and TRBJ2-3, with a possible D match to TRBD2 (6 bases). V lost 8 bases and J lost 4, with 16 bases in between. Germline V gene sequence: CDR1 LGHNA, CDR2 YSLEER. The CDR3 contains 14 residues. This CDR3 is CASSSGVESDTQYF. CDR3 DNA: TGCGCCAGCTCCTCGGGAGTGGAGTCAGATACGCAGTATTTT.

The chain has TRBV7-9 and TRBJ2-1; no reliable D call. The CDR3 is 13 residues long. The ends were cut back, 5 bases at V and 8 bases at J, with 13 bases in the middle. Germline V CDR1 and CDR2: SEHNR, FQNEAQ (reference sequence). CDR3 nucleotide sequence: TGTGCCAGCAGCAAGAGGAGAGTGGATGAGCAGTTCTTC. Protein sequence: CASSKRRVDEQFF.

The gene calls are TRBV12-3 or TRBV12-4 and TRBJ1-2; D possibly corresponds to TRBD1 (6 bases). The CDR3 totals 12 residues. Deletions cut 5 bases from V and 8 bases from J, with 12 bases between. The CDR3 reads CASSIQGDGYTF. The CDR3 bases are TGTGCCAGCAGTATACAGGGAGACGGCTACACCTTC.

The chain recombines TRBV12-3 or TRBV12-4 with TRBJ1-1, with no clear D. CDR3 length: 13 residues. V was shortened by 6 bases and J by 4 bases, with 12 bases between the two germline ends. The CDR3 sequence is CASRKNTVTEAFF. The CDR3 bases are TGTGCCAGCAGAAAAAACACGGTCACTGAAGCTTTCTTT.

V and J are TRBV29-1 and TRBJ1-1; D possibly corresponds to TRBD1 (6 bases). The V and J ends lost 6 bases and 4 bases respectively, with 15 bases between them. The length of the CDR3 is 13 residues. Germline V gene lookup returns CDR1 SQVTM and CDR2 ANQGSEA. The CDR3 DNA follows: TGCAGCGTACTACAGGGAAGGGTCACTGAAGCTTTCTTT. Its protein is CSVLQGRVTEAFF.

The chain links TRBV12-3 or TRBV12-4 to TRBJ1-1; D ambiguous. V lost 5 bases and J 3 bases, leaving 7 bases between the germline ends. The CDR3 has 12 residues. The CDR3, as DNA: TGTGCCAGCAGTACCCTGGACACTGAAGCTTTCTTT. Residues: CASSTLDTEAFF.

In its sample, this clonotype was seen a few times. The CDR3 DNA reads as TGTGCCAGCAGCCCAGGACAGGGACTCCACTATGGCTACACCTTC. It yields the protein CASSPGQGLHYGYTF. The V call is TRBV13, the J call TRBJ1-2, with 8 positions matching TRBD1. The germline gives CDR1 PRHDT, CDR2 FYEKMQ (reference sequence). J lost 3 bases, V lost 5 bases, and 8 bases had no gene match. The CDR3 has 15 amino acids.

The CDR3 DNA reads as TGTGCCAGCAGTGGAGGAACAGGGGGCCTCAATGAGCAGTTCTTC. Amino acid sequence: CASSGGTGGLNEQFF. The V call is TRBV6-1, the J call TRBJ2-1; 9 bases match TRBD1. Trimming at V came to 4 bases and at J to 6 bases, leaving 7 bases not matched to a gene. Germline V lookup: CDR1 MNHNS, CDR2 SASEGT. This CDR3 region has 15 residues.

In its sample, this clonotype was seen a few times. The chain carries TRBV9 and TRBJ2-7; D possibly corresponds to TRBD2 (6 bases). This CDR3 comprises 15 residues. The germline V gene has CDR1 SGDLS and CDR2 YYNGEE. Trimming removed 4 bases at V and 2 bases at J, with 16 bases between. The CDR3 here is CASSYGSQVPYEQYF. The CDR3 DNA reads TGTGCCAGCAGCTACGGGAGTCAGGTCCCCTACGAGCAGTACTTC.

V and J are TRBV12-3 or TRBV12-4 and TRBJ1-2; D gene unclear. Trimming pared 3 bases from V and 1 base from J, leaving 15 bases between. The CDR3 is 16 amino acids. CDR3 nucleotides: TGTGCCAGCAGTTTCGGACGGCATTGGAATAACTATGGCTACACCTTC. This translates into CASSFGRHWNNYGYTF.

This chain joins TRBV28 and TRBJ2-5; the D is unclear. Trimming removed 8 bases at V and 6 bases at J, with 19 bases between. There are 14 residues in the CDR3. CDR1 and CDR2 from the germline V gene are MDHEN and SYDVKM. The CDR3 loop reads CASLRGPSEQTQYF. As DNA, the CDR3 is TGTGCCAGCCTGCGTGGTCCCTCCGAGCAGACCCAGTACTTC.